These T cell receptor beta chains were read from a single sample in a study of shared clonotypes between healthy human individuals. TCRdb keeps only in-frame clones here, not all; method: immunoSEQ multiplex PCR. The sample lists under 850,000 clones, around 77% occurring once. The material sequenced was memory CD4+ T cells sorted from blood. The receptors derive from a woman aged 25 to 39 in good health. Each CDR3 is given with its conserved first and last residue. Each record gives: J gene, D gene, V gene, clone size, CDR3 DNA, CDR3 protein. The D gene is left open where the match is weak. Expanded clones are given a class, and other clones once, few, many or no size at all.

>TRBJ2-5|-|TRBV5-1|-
TGCGCCAGCAGCCCCCAGGGGACTACCGGACAAGAGACCCAGTACTTC
CASSPQGTTGQETQYF
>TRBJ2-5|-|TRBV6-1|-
TGTGCCAGCAGTGAAGCGCTTGGATTCTCCTCAGAGACCCAGTACTTC
CASSEALGFSSETQYF
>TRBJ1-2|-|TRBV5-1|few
TGCGCCAGCAGCTTGGATCCGGGCGGCTACACCTTC
CASSLDPGGYTF
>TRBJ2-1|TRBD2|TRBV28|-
TGTGCCAGCAGTTGGATTAGCGGGGGTAACAATGAGCAGTTCTTC
CASSWISGGNNEQFF
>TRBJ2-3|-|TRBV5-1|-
TGCGCCAGCAGCTTGGGAGGGAGTTTGGGCACAGATACGCAGTATTTT
CASSLGGSLGTDTQYF
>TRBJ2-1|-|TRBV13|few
TGTGCCAGCAGCTTAGGCGCTTATGTGAATGAGCAGTTCTTC
CASSLGAYVNEQFF
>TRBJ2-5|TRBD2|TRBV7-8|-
TGTGCCAGCAGAGTAGCGGGCTACGGGGTAGGAGAGACCCAGTACTTC
CASRVAGYGVGETQYF
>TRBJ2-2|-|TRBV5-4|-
TGTGCCAGCAGCTTGGACGGAGACACCGGGGAGCTGTTTTTT
CASSLDGDTGELFF
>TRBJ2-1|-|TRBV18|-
TGTGCCAGCTCACCTGGGGTCCGCGATACCTACAATGAGCAGTTCTTC
CASSPGVRDTYNEQFF
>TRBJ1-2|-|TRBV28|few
TGTGCCAGCAGGGGAAATACAGATTCTTTCTATGGCTACACCTTC
CASRGNTDSFYGYTF
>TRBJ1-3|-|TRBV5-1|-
TGCGCCAGCAGCCCCCTGGGGCCTGGAAACACCATATATTTT
CASSPLGPGNTIYF
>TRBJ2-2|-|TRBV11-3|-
TGTGCCAGCAGCCAACGTGCGACCGGGGAGCTGTTTTTT
CASSQRATGELFF
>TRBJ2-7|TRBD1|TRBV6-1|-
TGTGCCAGCAAAGAGACAGGGGACTCCTACGAGCAGTACTTC
CASKETGDSYEQYF
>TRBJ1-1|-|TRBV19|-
TGTGCCAGTAACACCCGGCAGGGGAGGGAGACTGAAGCTTTCTTT
CASNTRQGRETEAFF
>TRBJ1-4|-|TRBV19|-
TGTGCCAGTAGCCGCCGCGGGAATGAAAAACTGTTTTTT
CASSRRGNEKLFF
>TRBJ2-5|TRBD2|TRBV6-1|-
TGTGCCAGCAGCGGAGGACTAGCGGGTATAGAGACCCAGTACTTC
CASSGGLAGIETQYF
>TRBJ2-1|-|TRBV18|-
TGTGCCAGCTCAGCGGGACTGCACAATGAGCAGTTCTTC
CASSAGLHNEQFF